One T cell receptor beta chain is described in this entry. What it binds is not known. The sample contains more than one DNA sequence encoding this CDR3. This specimen comes from a study of a mutant IDH1 vaccine in newly diagnosed glioma. The CDR3 contains 15 residues. V lost 3 bases to trimming and J lost 1 base; unmatched junction nucleotides: 6. Germline loops: CDR1 GTSNPN, CDR2 SVGIG (reference sequence). The table came from immunoSEQ multiplex PCR; TCRdb's copy has only in-frame clones and leaves some out. The data contain roughly 50,000 clones, about 77% of them singletons. The time point is: week 5, during vaccination. The investigators gave 300 ug of mutant IDH1 20-mer peptide in each vaccine dose, together with topical imiquimod.

The input for sequencing was PBMCs, taken from a glioma patient whose treatment included an IDH1 peptide vaccine. This sequence joins TRBV30 and TRBJ1-3, with TRBD1 identical over 7 bases. The TCR sequence derives from a woman between 35 and 50 years old with glioma. The CDR3 DNA reads TGTGCCTGGAGCCGGGACAGTGGTTCTGGAAACACCATATATTTT. This gives the protein CAWSRDSGSGNTIYF.